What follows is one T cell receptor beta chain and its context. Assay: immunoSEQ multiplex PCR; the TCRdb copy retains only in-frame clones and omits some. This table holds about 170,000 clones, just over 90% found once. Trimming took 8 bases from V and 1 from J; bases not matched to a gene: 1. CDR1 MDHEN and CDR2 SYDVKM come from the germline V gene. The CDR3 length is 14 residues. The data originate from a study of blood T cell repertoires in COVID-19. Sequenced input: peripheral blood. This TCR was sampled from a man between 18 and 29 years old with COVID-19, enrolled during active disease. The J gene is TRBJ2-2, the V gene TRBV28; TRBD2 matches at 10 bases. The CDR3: CASRTSGNTGELFF. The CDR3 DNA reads TGTGCCAGCCGGACTAGCGGGAACACCGGGGAGCTGTTTTTT.